The T cell receptor (beta chain) under discussion was sequenced for a study of early T cells in non-severe SARS-CoV-2 infection (dated by TCRdb to about 2021). General notes on the study: Because TCR sequencing was done on bulk RNA from unsorted whole blood, the alpha and beta chains could not be paired. Points the paper makes about the study in general: VDJdb matching was skewed toward anti-spike CD8 responses and likely underestimated virus-specific expansions, missing private and CD4 specificities.

A case-control design nested within a healthcare worker cohort in London, UK, was used, with weekly nasopharyngeal swab PCR tests and blood sampling performed. Between 23 and 31 March 2020, the week of the UK lockdown, healthcare workers were enrolled and then followed up weekly for as long as 16 weeks. Preparation of the library involved 5' RACE. The sequencing machine was a NextSeq 500. To correct for sequencing error and PCR bias, the TCR library protocol tagged individual cDNA molecules with unique molecular identifiers. TCR alpha and beta chains were both sequenced, and the abundances of alpha and beta sequences in each sample were closely correlated with each other. In the original analysis: V gene, J gene and CDR3 annotation of TCR sequences was performed with Decombinator V4. TCRs were defined as expanded if a significant change between any two time points was detected under a Poisson model with p below 0.0001. TCR abundances were normalised to the total number of TCRs sequenced in each sample and reported as counts per million. MAIT TCRs were defined by TRAV1-2 paired with TRAJ12, TRAJ20 or TRAJ33, and iNKT TCRs by TRAV10 paired with TRAJ18. VDJdb, accessed 1 November 2021, was searched for CMV, EBV and SARS-CoV-2 annotated TCRs, with TCRs annotated for multiple antigens excluded. TCRdb reprocessed the public reads (quality trimming at Q25 with fastp, clone calling with MiXCR) and kept in-frame beta chains. A single entry per CDR3 protein holds the most common genes and DNA from its merged rows. The V and J calls and clone size come from TCRdb's table, not from the authors' own analysis. Within this sample are 30,000 or so distinct CDR3 sequences, with roughly 7% of them counted one time only. The ten most abundant clones make up roughly two fifths of the sample.

Deletion took 6 bases off V and 3 bases off J, with a span of 11 bases between the germline ends. The germline V gene (reference sequence) provides CDR1 DFQATT and CDR2 SNEGSKA. The CDR3 runs 12 residues from the cysteine to the phenylalanine. Only the CDR3 DNA stays, 36 bases, in frame from base 1. This clonotype was observed at least ten times. This receptor's antigen is unknown. Nothing much larger sits one base from this clone, and base qualities are not available. The chain employs TRBV20-1 and TRBJ2-5, with the D gene not clear enough to name. This sequence originates from an adult who was a healthcare worker with PCR-confirmed SARS-CoV-2 infection or an uninfected control (not recorded which). Sequenced input: whole blood. In nucleotide form, the sequence is TGCAGTGCCCCGGACCAGAAAGAGACCCAGTACTTC. Translated, it reads CSAPDQKETQYF.